These T cell receptor beta chains were read from a single sample in a study of blood T cell repertoires in COVID-19. Using immunoSEQ multiplex PCR, the repertoire was profiled, and TCRdb retains in-frame clones only, with some absent. The sample lists about 220,000 clones; 88% were seen once. What was sequenced was PBMCs or T cells enriched from blood (not recorded which). The receptors come from a woman in her 40s with acute COVID-19. Both conserved end residues are trimmed from each CDR3.

j_call	v_call	cdr3_aa
TRBJ1-2	TRBV5-6	ASSLESDYGYT
TRBJ1-6	TRBV19	ASSIARTGNGSPLH
TRBJ1-1	TRBV7-2	ASSLGWDRSNTEAF
TRBJ2-5	TRBV6-2/TRBV6-3	ASSFSTGLVGETQY
TRBJ2-3	TRBV9	ASSPAAGYTDTQY
TRBJ2-2	TRBV3-1/TRBV3-2	ASSPMPGSGELF
TRBJ1-1	TRBV10-1	ASSESGTGQKAF
TRBJ1-2	TRBV5-6	ASSRITPGQGAQGYT
TRBJ2-2	TRBV18	ASKEGQNTGELF
TRBJ2-5	TRBV11-3	ASSPLDRGSLRSEETQY